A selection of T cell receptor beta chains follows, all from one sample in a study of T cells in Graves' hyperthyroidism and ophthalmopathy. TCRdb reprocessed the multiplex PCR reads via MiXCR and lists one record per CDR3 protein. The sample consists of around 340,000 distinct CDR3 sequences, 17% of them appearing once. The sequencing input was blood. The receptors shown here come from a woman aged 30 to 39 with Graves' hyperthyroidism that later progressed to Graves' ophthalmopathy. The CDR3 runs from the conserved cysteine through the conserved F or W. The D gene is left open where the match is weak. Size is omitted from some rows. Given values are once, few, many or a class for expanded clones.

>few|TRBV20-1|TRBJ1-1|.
TGCAGTGCTAGACAATTCCTAAGCGGAACTGAAGCTTTCTTT
CSARQFLSGTEAFF
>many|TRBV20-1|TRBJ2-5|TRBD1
TGCAGTGCTAGAAAGATGACAGGGGGCCAAGAGACCCAGTACTTC
CSARKMTGGQETQYF
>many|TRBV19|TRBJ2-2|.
TGTGCCAGTGGAAGTAGGGGAGGCGGGGAGCTGTTTTTT
CASGSRGGGELFF
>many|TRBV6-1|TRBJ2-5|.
TGTGCCAGCTTAGACCTCGCCAAAGAGACCCAGTACTTC
CASLDLAKETQYF
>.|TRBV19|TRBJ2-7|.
TGTGCCAGTAGTTTCGGGGCTGGACTAGAGCAGTACTTC
CASSFGAGLEQYF
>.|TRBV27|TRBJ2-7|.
TGTGCCAGCAGTTTTGGGGGCTCCCACTACGAGCAGTACTTC
CASSFGGSHYEQYF
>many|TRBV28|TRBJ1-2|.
TGCGCCAGCAGCAGGGACAACTATGGCTACACCTTC
CASSRDNYGYTF
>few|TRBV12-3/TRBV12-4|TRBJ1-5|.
TGTGCCAGCAGCCCAGGGAGTCAGCCCCAGCATTTT
CASSPGSQPQHF
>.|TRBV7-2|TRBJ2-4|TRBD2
TGTGCCAGCAGCCCGGGAGGGGGAACCAAAAACATTCAGTACTTC
CASSPGGGTKNIQYF
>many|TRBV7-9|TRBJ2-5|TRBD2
TGTGCCAGCAGCTTAGCTTCTAGCGGGAGACAAGAGACCCAGTACTTC
CASSLASSGRQETQYF
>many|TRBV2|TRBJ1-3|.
TGTGCCAGCAAGGACGGCGCAGGAACCTTTGGAAACACCATATATTTT
CASKDGAGTFGNTIYF
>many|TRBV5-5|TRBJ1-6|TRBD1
TGTGCCAGCAGGCGGGACAGGGATTCACCCCTCCACTTT
CASRRDRDSPLHF
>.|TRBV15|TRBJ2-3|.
TGTGCCACAAGGACCGGGCCCGCTAGCACAGATACGCAGTATTTT
CATRTGPASTDTQYF
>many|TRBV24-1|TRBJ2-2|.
TGTGCCACCAGTGACTTATTTAGCGGAACGAACACCGGGGAGCTGTTTTTT
CATSDLFSGTNTGELFF
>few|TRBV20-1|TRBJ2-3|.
TGCAGTACTAGTGGTACAGACCTTCGTTATACGCAGTATTTT
CSTSGTDLRYTQYF
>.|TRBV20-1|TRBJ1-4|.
TGCAGTGCGGCGGACATGGGGAGGGGTTATAATGAAAAACTGTTTTTT
CSAADMGRGYNEKLFF
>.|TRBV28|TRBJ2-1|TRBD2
TGTGCCAGCAGTCTAGCGGGAGGTGAGCAGTTCTTC
CASSLAGGEQFF
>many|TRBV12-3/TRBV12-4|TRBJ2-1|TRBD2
TGTGCCAGCAGTTTCGGGACTAGGTTCAATGAGCAGTTCTTC
CASSFGTRFNEQFF
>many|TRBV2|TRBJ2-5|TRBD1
TGTGCCACCCGGACTCGTGACAGGGGGGCAGAGACCCAGTACTTC
CATRTRDRGAETQYF
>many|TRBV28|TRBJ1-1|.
TGTGCCAGCAGTTCGGGGGGGCTTGATGCGAACACTGAAGCTTTCTTT
CASSSGGLDANTEAFF
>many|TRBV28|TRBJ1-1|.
TGTGCCAGCAGTTCCACACCGAACACTGAAGCTTTCTTT
CASSSTPNTEAFF
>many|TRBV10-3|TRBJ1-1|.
TGTGCCATCAGTGAGCTCCAGGGCCTCCGGCCAGAAGCTTTCTTT
CAISELQGLRPEAFF
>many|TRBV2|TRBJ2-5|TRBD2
TGTGCCAGCAGTCTCGGAGCGGGGTTGCGAGAGACCCAGTACTTC
CASSLGAGLRETQYF
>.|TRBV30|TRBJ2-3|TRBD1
TGTGCCTGGGAGCAGGGGGCAATCGGCACAGATACGCAGTATTTT
CAWEQGAIGTDTQYF
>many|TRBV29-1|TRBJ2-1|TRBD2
TGCAGCGTTGTGGGACTAGCGGGAGAGGGCAATGAGCAGTTCTTC
CSVVGLAGEGNEQFF
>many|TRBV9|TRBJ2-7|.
TGTGCCAGCAGCGTAGGTGGAGCGGCCTACGAGCAGTACTTC
CASSVGGAAYEQYF
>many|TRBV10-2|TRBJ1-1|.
TGCGCCAGCAGTGGGGGGCTACGAACTGAAGCTTTCTTT
CASSGGLRTEAFF
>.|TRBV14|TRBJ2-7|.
TGTGCCAGCAGCCAAGCTGCCGGGACGGGGGAGCGTGAGCAGTACTTC
CASSQAAGTGEREQYF
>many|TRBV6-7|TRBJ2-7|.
TGTGCCAGCAGCCAGGTGACCTACGAGCAGTACTTC
CASSQVTYEQYF
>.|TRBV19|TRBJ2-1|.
TGTGCCAGTAGTATGCAGCGAGACGATTACAATGAGCAGTTCTTC
CASSMQRDDYNEQFF
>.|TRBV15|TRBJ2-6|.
TGTGCCACCAGCAGACAGGACTCTGGGGCCAACGTCCTGACTTTC
CATSRQDSGANVLTF
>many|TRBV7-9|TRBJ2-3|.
TGTGCCAGCAGCTTAAAGGGGCCAGATACGCAGTATTTT
CASSLKGPDTQYF
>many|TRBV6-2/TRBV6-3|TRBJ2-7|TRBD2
TGTGCCAGCAGTTACTCACTAGCGGGCACCCACCTACCCTACGAGCAGTACTTC
CASSYSLAGTHLPYEQYF
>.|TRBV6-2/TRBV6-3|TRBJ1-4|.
TGTGCCAGCAGTTACCCCAGGGAAGGGAGGGAAAAACTGTTTTTT
CASSYPREGREKLFF
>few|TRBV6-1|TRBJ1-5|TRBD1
TGTGCCAGCAGTGAAGGGTCAGGGGGAAGGGGCAATCAGCCCCAGCATTTT
CASSEGSGGRGNQPQHF
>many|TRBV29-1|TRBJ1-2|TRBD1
TGCAGCGGTGACAGGGACGCAGCTGGCTACACCTTC
CSGDRDAAGYTF
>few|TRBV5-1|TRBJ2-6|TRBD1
TGCGCCAGCAGCCCTGACAGGGGGCGCGGTTCTGGGGCCAACGTCCTGACTTTC
CASSPDRGRGSGANVLTF
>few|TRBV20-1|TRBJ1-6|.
TGCAGTGCTAGAGATCTGGACAGTCTAAATTCACCCCTCCACTTT
CSARDLDSLNSPLHF
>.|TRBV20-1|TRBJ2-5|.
TGCAGTGCTAGGAGCTACACAATTACAGGGAAAGAGACCCAGTACTTC
CSARSYTITGKETQYF
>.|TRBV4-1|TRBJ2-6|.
TGCGCCAGCAGCCAAGATGGGCAGATGGCTGGGGCCAACGTCCTGACTTTC
CASSQDGQMAGANVLTF
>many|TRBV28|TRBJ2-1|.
TGTGCCCTCAGGGGGGGGTCAGGGTCCTACAATGAGCAGTTCTTC
CALRGGSGSYNEQFF
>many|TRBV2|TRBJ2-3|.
TGTGCCAGCAGCACCCAACTAGGAGGAGCGCAGTATTTT
CASSTQLGGAQYF
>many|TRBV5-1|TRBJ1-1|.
TGCGCCAGCAGCCCACTGGACAGGAACACTGAAGCTTTCTTT
CASSPLDRNTEAFF
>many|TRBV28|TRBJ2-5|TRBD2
TGTGCCAGCAGTTCCAGAGTAGCGGGGGGGCAAGAGACCCAGTACTTC
CASSSRVAGGQETQYF
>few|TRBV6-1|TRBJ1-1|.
TGTGCCAGCAGTGCCGGACTCGCGAACACTGAAGCTTTCTTT
CASSAGLANTEAFF
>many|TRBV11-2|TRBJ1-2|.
TGTGCCAGCAGCCGCACAGGGCCATATGGCTACACCTTC
CASSRTGPYGYTF
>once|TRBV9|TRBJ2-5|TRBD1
TGTGCCAGCAGCGTAGCGGGGAGGGGACAGGGGTTTGAGACCCAGTACTTC
CASSVAGRGQGFETQYF
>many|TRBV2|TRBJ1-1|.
TGTGCCAGCAGTGCTGACCCTCCCCCCACTGAAGCTTTCTTT
CASSADPPPTEAFF
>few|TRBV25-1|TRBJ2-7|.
TGTGCCAGTACAGGGATTAAAACCTACGAGCAGTACTTC
CASTGIKTYEQYF
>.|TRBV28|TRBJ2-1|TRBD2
TGTGCCAGCAGTTTTTTCGTTTGGGCTAGCGGGAGGGTAGGTGAACCTGGTATCAATGAGCAGTTCTTC
CASSFFVWASGRVGEPGINEQFF
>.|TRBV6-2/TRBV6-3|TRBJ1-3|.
TGTGCCAGCAGACCCAGCGGGATCTCTGGAAACACCATATATTTT
CASRPSGISGNTIYF
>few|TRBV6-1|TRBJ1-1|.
TGTGCCAGCAGCCCCGACGTAATGAACACTGAAGCTTTCTTT
CASSPDVMNTEAFF
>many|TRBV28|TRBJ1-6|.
TGTGCCAGCAGTTTCCGGGCAAGGGGACCACCCCTCCACTTT
CASSFRARGPPLHF
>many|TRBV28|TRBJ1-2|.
TGTGCCAGCGGGGGGCGAAACTATGGCTACACCTTC
CASGGRNYGYTF